This T cell receptor (beta chain) appears in the sequencing data of a study of immune characterization of retroperitoneal liposarcoma. TCRdb analysed the PCR reads with MiXCR anew, one entry per CDR3 protein. The table lists roughly 7,000 distinct CDR3 sequences, approximately 30% of them singletons. V was pared by 4 bases and J by 0 bases, with 6 bases of the junction left unmatched. The length of the CDR3 is 16 residues. The germline V gene encodes CDR1 SGDLS and CDR2 YYNGEE. V and J are TRBV9 and TRBJ2-3; TRBD2 aligns across 9 bases. The sample consisted of blood. This clonotype was sampled from a male donor with retroperitoneal liposarcoma. The CDR3, as DNA: TGTGCCAGCAGCCCTGGACTAGCGTCTAGCACAGATACGCAGTATTTT. Amino acids: CASSPGLASSTDTQYF. The variable domain in full, with the rest retrieved from reference TRBV9 and TRBJ2-3, is DSGVTQTPKHLITATGQRVTLRCSPRSGDLSVYWYQQSLDQGLQFLIQYYNGEERAKGNILERFSAQQFPDLHSELNLSSLELGDSALYFCASSPGLASSTDTQYFGPGTRLTVL.